This passage covers 4 T cell receptor beta chains from one sample sequenced in a study of persistence of HIV-infected CD4 T cells (dated by TCRdb to 2018 to 2020). The immunoSEQ hsTCRB assay version 4 in survey mode was used to sequence TCRbeta repertoires from genomic DNA. The immuneACCESS repertoire file appears here via TCRdb, limited to in-frame rearrangements. These files lack a portion of the clones; in checked studies, under half of the deficit traces to unresolved V genes, and the cause of the others is not known. Across this sample there are approximately 44,000 clones, with more than 80% seen only once. The ten largest account for approximately 1% of the sample. Per the publication, the treatment or condition label means: suppressive antiretroviral therapy. As a nonspecific positive control representing the CD4+ T cell repertoire, the cells were stimulated with anti-CD3/anti-CD28 magnetic beads. Responding CD4+ T cells were sorted by upregulation of both CD40 ligand and CD69.

These TCRs are of unknown antigen specificity. The source was CD4+ T cells sorted from PBMCs after roughly 18-hour stimulation, collected from a patient who received antiretroviral therapy. The cell subset or site label, read with the paper, signifies: CD40L+CD69+ CD4 T cells responding to anti-CD3/anti-CD28 beads, representing the overall repertoire. All receptors come from an adult man with HIV who was CMV-seropositive.

As to this clone: Other DNA sequences in the sample encode the same CDR3. The rearrangement joins TRBV24-1 to TRBJ2-7, with 8 nucleotides matching TRBD1. This CDR3 has 15 amino acids. The J segment lost 2 bases and the V segment lost 2 bases, leaving 4 bases of the junction unmatched. CDR1 is KGHDR, CDR2 SFDVKD, per germline. This CDR3 is CATSDSGTGAYEQYF. The CDR3 DNA sequence: TGTGCCACCAGTGATTCCGGGACAGGTGCCTACGAGCAGTACTTC.

V and J are TRBV21-1 and TRBJ2-5; the table's D call TRBD1 went unverified against the DNA. TRBV21-1 is a pseudogene segment. The CDR3 loop spans 16 amino acids. The chain's CDR3 is CASNRGGDRGQRTQYF. The DNA for the CDR3 is TGTGCCAGCAACCGGGGAGGGGACAGGGGGCAGAGAACCCAGTACTTC.

This chain links TRBV6-5 with TRBJ2-7; D is undetermined. This CDR3 has 16 amino acids. CDR1 and CDR2 (germline): MNHEY, SVGAGI. Trimming cost V 0 bases and J 0 bases, with 12 bases left between them. CDR3 sequence: CASSYSPTPSSYEQYF. As DNA, the CDR3 is TGTGCCAGCAGTTACTCGCCAACACCTAGCTCCTACGAGCAGTACTTC.

This chain uses TRBV5-4 with TRBJ1-4, with 7 nucleotides matching TRBD1. In germline, CDR1 is SGHNT, CDR2 YYREEE (reference sequence). V was clipped by 3 bases and J by 8 bases; unmatched bases: 10. The CDR3 sequence is 15 residues long. In DNA form, the CDR3 reads TGTGCCAGCAGCTATTTTGACAGGGTGGAGGAAAAACTGTTTTTT. This encodes CASSYFDRVEEKLFF.